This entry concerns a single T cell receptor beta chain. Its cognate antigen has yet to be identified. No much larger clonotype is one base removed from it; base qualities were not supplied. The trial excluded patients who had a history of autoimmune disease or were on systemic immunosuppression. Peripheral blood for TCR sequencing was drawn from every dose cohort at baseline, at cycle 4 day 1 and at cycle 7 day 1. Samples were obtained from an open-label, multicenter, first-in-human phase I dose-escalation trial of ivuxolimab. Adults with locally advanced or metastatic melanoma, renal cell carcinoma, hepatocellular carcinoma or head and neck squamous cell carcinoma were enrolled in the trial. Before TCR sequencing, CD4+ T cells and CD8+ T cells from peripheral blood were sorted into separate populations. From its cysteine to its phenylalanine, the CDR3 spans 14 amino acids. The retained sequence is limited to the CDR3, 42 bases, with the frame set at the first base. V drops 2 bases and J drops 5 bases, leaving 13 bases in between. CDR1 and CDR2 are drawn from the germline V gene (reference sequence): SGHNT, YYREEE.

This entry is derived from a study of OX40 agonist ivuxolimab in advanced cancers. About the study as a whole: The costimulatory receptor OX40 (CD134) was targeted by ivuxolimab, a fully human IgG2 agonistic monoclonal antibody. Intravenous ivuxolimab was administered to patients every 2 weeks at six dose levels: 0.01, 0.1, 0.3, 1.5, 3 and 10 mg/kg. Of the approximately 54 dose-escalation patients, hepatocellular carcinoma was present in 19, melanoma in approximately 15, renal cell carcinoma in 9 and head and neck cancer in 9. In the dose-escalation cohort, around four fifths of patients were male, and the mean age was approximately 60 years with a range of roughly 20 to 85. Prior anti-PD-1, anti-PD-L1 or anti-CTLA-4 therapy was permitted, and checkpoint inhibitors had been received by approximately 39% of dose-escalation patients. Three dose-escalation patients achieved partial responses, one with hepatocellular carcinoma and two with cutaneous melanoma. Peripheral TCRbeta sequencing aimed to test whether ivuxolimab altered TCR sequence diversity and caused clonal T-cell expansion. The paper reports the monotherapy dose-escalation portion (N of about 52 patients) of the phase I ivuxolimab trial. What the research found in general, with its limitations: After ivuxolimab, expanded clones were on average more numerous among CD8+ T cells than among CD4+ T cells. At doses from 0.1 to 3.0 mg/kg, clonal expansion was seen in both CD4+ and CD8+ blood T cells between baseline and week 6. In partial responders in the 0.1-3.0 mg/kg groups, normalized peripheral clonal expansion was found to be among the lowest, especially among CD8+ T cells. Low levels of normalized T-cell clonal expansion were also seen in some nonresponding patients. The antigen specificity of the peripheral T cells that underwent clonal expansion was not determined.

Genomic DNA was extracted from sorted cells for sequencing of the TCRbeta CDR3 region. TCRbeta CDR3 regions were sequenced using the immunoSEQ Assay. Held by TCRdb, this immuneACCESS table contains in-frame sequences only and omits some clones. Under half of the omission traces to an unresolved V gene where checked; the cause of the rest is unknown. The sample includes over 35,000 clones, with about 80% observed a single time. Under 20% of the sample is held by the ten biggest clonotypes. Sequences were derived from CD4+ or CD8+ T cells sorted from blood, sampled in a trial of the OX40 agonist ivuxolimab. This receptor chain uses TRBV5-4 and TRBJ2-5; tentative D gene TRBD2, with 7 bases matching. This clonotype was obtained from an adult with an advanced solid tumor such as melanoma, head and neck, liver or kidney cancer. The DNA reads TGTGCCAGCAGCTTAGGGGGGGCGGATGAGACCCAGTACTTC. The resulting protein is CASSLGGADETQYF.